The 23 T cell receptor beta chains below all came from one sample that was sequenced in a study of blood T cell repertoires in COVID-19. Method: immunoSEQ multiplex PCR; TCRdb's copy keeps in-frame clones and lacks some. In the table there are roughly 70,000 clones, 89% of which are singletons. The source material was peripheral blood. These receptors were obtained from a woman between 50 and 59 years old with active COVID-19.

This clone was recorded only once. This sequence joins TRBV21-1 and TRBJ1-1. TRBV21-1 represents a pseudogene. The CDR3 is made up of 12 amino acids. The CDR3 loop is CARDSQGTEAFF. The CDR3 DNA is TGTGCACGGGACTCCCAAGGCACTGAAGCTTTCTTT.

The gene calls are TRBV28 and TRBJ2-1, with 15 bases that match TRBD2. CDR3 length: 18 residues. J lost 9 bases, V lost 5 bases, and 14 bases had no gene match. Germline loops: CDR1 MDHEN, CDR2 SYDVKM. CDR3 amino acids: CASSRVLPGTSGRPEQFF. The CDR3, as DNA: TGTGCCAGCAGTCGCGTATTGCCTGGGACTAGCGGGAGGCCTGAGCAGTTCTTC.

The CDR3 is CASSSSGGSDYGYTF. The CDR3 DNA reads as TGTGCCAGCAGTTCCTCGGGGGGGAGTGACTATGGCTACACCTTC. The rearrangement joins TRBV7-3 to TRBJ1-2; D may be TRBD1 (5 bases). The V gene's germline CDR1 is SGHTA and CDR2 FQGTGA. V lost 6 bases, J lost 3 bases, and 17 bases lay in between. The CDR3 has 15 residues.

The rearrangement joins TRBV2 to TRBJ2-4, with 7 bases that match TRBD1. The CDR3 length is 15 residues. V was clipped by 6 bases and J by 0 bases; unmatched bases: 5. CDR1 is SNHLY, CDR2 FYNNEI, per germline. CDR3 in amino acids: CASRPGQTAKNIQYF. The CDR3 region has the DNA TGTGCCAGCAGACCGGGACAGACAGCCAAAAACATTCAGTACTTC.

The table lists this clone with a count of one. V usage is TRBV30 and J usage is TRBJ2-4, with 9 bases that match TRBD2. The CDR3 contains 17 residues. V shed 1 base, J shed 7 bases, and the junction held 14 bases outside the gene matches. Looked up from germline, CDR1 is GTSNPN and CDR2 is SVGIG (reference sequence). The CDR3 here is CAWSAAWVAGARNIQYF. CDR3 in DNA: TGTGCCTGGAGTGCCGCCTGGGTAGCGGGGGCAAGGAACATTCAGTACTTC.

The V call is TRBV7-2, the J call TRBJ2-4, with TRBD1 matching over 9 bases. Germline V gene sequence: CDR1 SGHTA, CDR2 FQGNSA. The CDR3 contains 16 residues. The V gene end was trimmed by 1 base and the J gene end by 8 bases; junction bases not matched to a gene: 9. This CDR3 is CASSLDLGQGDDIQYF. The CDR3 region has the DNA TGTGCCAGCAGCTTAGATCTGGGACAGGGTGATGACATTCAGTACTTC.

The chain couples TRBV2 to TRBJ2-7; D might be TRBD2 (5 bases). This CDR3 has 14 amino acids. The V and J ends lost 5 bases and 4 bases respectively, with 15 bases between them. The germline V gene encodes CDR1 SNHLY and CDR2 FYNNEI. CDR3 in DNA: TGTGCCAGCAGTCCATCGCCTACTAGATACGAGCAGTACTTC. Its translation is CASSPSPTRYEQYF.

V is TRBV4-2 and J is TRBJ2-1, with 7 positions matching TRBD2. V was pared by 4 bases and J by 9 bases, with 3 bases of the junction left unmatched. CDR1 and CDR2 (germline): LGHNA, YNFKEQ. CDR3 size: 12 residues. This CDR3 is CASSPTGGEQFF. The CDR3 bases are TGTGCCAGCAGCCCGACGGGGGGTGAGCAGTTCTTC.

The chain combines TRBV24-1 with TRBJ2-2; D is unclear. Trimming took 3 bases from V and 2 from J, leaving 3 bases between them. Germline-derived CDR1 and CDR2 are KGHDR and SFDVKD. The length of the CDR3 is 13 residues. In DNA, the CDR3 is TGTGCCACCAGTGATCCTAACACCGGGGAGCTGTTTTTT. Amino acids: CATSDPNTGELFF.

The V and J genes are TRBV5-1 and TRBJ2-7; 8 nucleotides agree with TRBD2. The V gene's germline CDR1 is SGHRS and CDR2 YFSETQ. Trimming at V came to 0 bases and at J to 5 bases, leaving 4 bases not matched to a gene. The CDR3 is made up of 14 amino acids. This chain's CDR3 is CASSLAPGGDEQYF. Written as DNA, the CDR3 is TGCGCCAGCAGCTTGGCCCCGGGGGGGGACGAGCAGTACTTC.

This rearrangement joins TRBV5-1 to TRBJ1-5, with a tentative D call TRBD1 (5 bases). The germline V gene has CDR1 SGHRS and CDR2 YFSETQ. V was cut by 0 bases and J by 6 bases, with 13 bases left in between. The CDR3 spans 15 residues. The CDR3: CASSLEGQGGQPQHF. The CDR3, as DNA: TGCGCCAGCAGCTTGGAGGGGCAGGGTGGTCAGCCCCAGCATTTT.

In nucleotides, the CDR3 is TGTGCCAGCAGCCAGAGCTCCTATAATTCACCCCTCCACTTT. Its translation: CASSQSSYNSPLHF. V is TRBV14 and J is TRBJ1-6; D remains unclear. The V gene's germline CDR1 is SGHDN and CDR2 FVKESK. The germline V and J ends were trimmed by 3 bases and 0 bases, with 3 bases remaining between them. CDR3 length: 14 amino acids.

This chain connects TRBV5-1 to TRBJ1-1; 9 positions match TRBD1. V shed 4 bases and J 4 bases; nucleotides not matched to a gene: 5. CDR3 length equals 14 residues. Germline values: CDR1 SGHRS, CDR2 YFSETQ. The CDR3: CASSPTGGITEAFF. DNA for the CDR3: TGCGCCAGCAGCCCGACAGGGGGGATCACTGAAGCTTTCTTT.

V is TRBV11-3 and J is TRBJ2-3; D gene ambiguous. The germline V gene has CDR1 SGHNT and CDR2 YENEEA. The CDR3 extends over 15 amino acids. Trimming shortened V by 4 bases and J by 4 bases, and 15 bases separated the two germline ends. CDR3 region: CASSSREESADTQYF. In DNA, the CDR3 is TGTGCCAGCAGCTCTCGCGAGGAGAGTGCAGATACGCAGTATTTT.

The V and J genes are TRBV6-2 or TRBV6-3 and TRBJ2-4, with TRBD2 identical over 13 bases. The germline V gene encodes CDR1 MNHEY and CDR2 SVGEGT. The CDR3 has 18 residues. Losses at the gene ends were 1 base for V and 3 bases for J; bases not matched to a gene: 6. The CDR3, as DNA: TGTGCCAGCAGTTACTACGGGACTAGCGGGAACATCAAAAACATTCAGTACTTC. This codes for CASSYYGTSGNIKNIQYF.

The CDR3 spells CASSPGTGTSYEQYF. The CDR3 bases are TGTGCCAGCTCCCCAGGGACAGGGACTTCCTACGAGCAGTACTTC. The V and J genes are TRBV18 and TRBJ2-7; 9 bases align to TRBD1. V was clipped by 6 bases and J by 1 base; unmatched bases: 7. From germline, CDR1 is KGHSH and CDR2 LQKENI. CDR3 length: 15 residues.

This rearrangement joins TRBV5-4 to TRBJ2-5; TRBD2 matches at 12 bases. Unmatched junction bases numbered 1, after V lost 0 bases and J lost 4 bases. The CDR3 length is 15 residues. Per germline, CDR1 SGHNT and CDR2 YYREEE (reference sequence). In nucleotides, the CDR3 is TGTGCCAGCAGCTTGGGACTAGCGGGAGCAGAGACCCAGTACTTC. It yields the protein CASSLGLAGAETQYF.

The gene calls are TRBV29-1 and TRBJ2-1, with TRBD2 matching over 11 bases. Germline V gene data show CDR1 as SQVTM and CDR2 as ANQGSEA. This CDR3 has 13 residues. Unmatched junction bases numbered 6, after V lost 8 bases and J lost 6 bases. This CDR3 is CSFVAGGPNEQFF. CDR3 DNA: TGCAGCTTCGTAGCGGGAGGGCCCAATGAGCAGTTCTTC.

The V and J genes are TRBV2 and TRBJ2-7, with D unresolved. V lost 5 bases and J lost 4, with 12 bases in between. Per the germline V gene, CDR1 is SNHLY and CDR2 is FYNNEI. CDR3 length: 13 residues. In nucleotides, the CDR3 is TGTGCCAGCAGTCCCGAACGGTTTTACGAGCAGTACTTC. Protein sequence: CASSPERFYEQYF. Combining the CDR3 with reference TRBV2 and TRBJ2-7 gives the whole variable domain EPEVTQTPSHQVTQMGQEVILRCVPISNHLYFYWYRQILGQKVEFLVSFYNNEISEKSEIFDDQFSVERPDGSNFTLKIRSTKLEDSAMYFCASSPERFYEQYFGPGTRLTVT.

The chain employs TRBV5-1 and TRBJ2-3; TRBD1 might be the D (6 bases). From germline, CDR1 is SGHRS and CDR2 YFSETQ. The CDR3 is made up of 16 amino acids. V was cut by 5 bases and J by 0 bases, with 16 bases left in between. This CDR3 is CASRRGGADSTDTQYF. The CDR3 bases are TGCGCCAGCAGAAGAGGGGGAGCGGATAGCACAGATACGCAGTATTTT.

This chain uses TRBV28 with TRBJ2-1, with 8 bases that match TRBD2. This CDR3 has 17 amino acids. CDR1 and CDR2 from the germline V gene are MDHEN and SYDVKM. With 6 bases clipped from V and 5 bases from J, the junction kept 15 bases outside the gene matches. This CDR3 reads CASSLSQGTSSNNEQFF. The CDR3 bases are TGTGCCAGCAGCCTATCACAAGGGACTAGTAGTAACAATGAGCAGTTCTTC.

The chain joins TRBV7-6 to TRBJ2-2; TRBD1 might be the D (6 bases). The germline V gene encodes CDR1 SGHVS and CDR2 FNYEAQ. This CDR3 comprises 13 residues. V was pared by 4 bases and J by 6 bases, with 9 bases between. CDR3 loop: CASSYEGAGELFF. CDR3 bases: TGTGCCAGCAGCTATGAGGGGGCCGGGGAGCTGTTTTTT.

The chain couples TRBV5-6 to TRBJ1-6; D is possibly TRBD1 (6 bases). In germline, CDR1 is SGHDT, CDR2 YYEEEE. CDR3 length equals 16 residues. Trimming removed 4 bases at V and 3 bases at J, with 14 bases between. The CDR3 region is CASSRTTGFYNSPLHF. CDR3 DNA: TGTGCCAGCAGCAGGACGACAGGCTTCTATAATTCACCCCTCCACTTT.